The 30 T cell receptor beta chains below were found in one sample sequenced in a study of naive and memory T cell subsets. For blood and skin samples, reverse transcription used TCR alpha and beta constant primers. MiXCR, applied by TCRdb to the UMI-ligation and nested PCR reads, yields one record per CDR3 protein. This table has 17,000 or so distinct CDR3 sequences, about a tenth appearing once. Stated treatment: skin biopsy from PPD injection site in Mantoux-positive individual. Unsorted total RNA, about 1 to 1,100 ng, was DNase treated before reverse transcription. The specimen comprised skin, sampled from a tuberculin skin test site. The receptors originated from an adult in good health.

The rearrangement uses TRBV12-3 or TRBV12-4 and TRBJ2-7; 7 nucleotides agree with TRBD1. J was trimmed by 13 bases and V by 4 bases; bases with no gene match: 13. This CDR3 is built from 13 residues. CDR3 nucleotide sequence: TGTGCCAGCAGTTCGCACAGGGGCAGCTTACCATACTTC. Protein product: CASSSHRGSLPYF.

This clonotype is labeled medium-sized. The chain has TRBV29-1 and TRBJ2-7, with 9 bases identical to TRBD2. The junction had 14 bases not matched to a gene; V was cut back by 2 bases and J by 3 bases. CDR1 SQVTM and CDR2 ANQGSEA come from the germline V gene. The CDR3 consists of 17 residues. CDR3 protein: CSVELTSGPPHHYEQYF. CDR3 nucleotides: TGCAGCGTTGAACTGACTAGCGGACCACCCCATCACTACGAGCAGTACTTC.

Only a few counts were recorded for this clonotype. The V call is TRBV20-1, the J call TRBJ1-4; TRBD1 matches at 7 bases. Germline V gene sequence: CDR1 DFQATT, CDR2 SNEGSKA (reference sequence). The V segment lost 0 bases and the J segment 0 bases; nucleotides outside the gene matches: 7. The CDR3 has 17 residues. The DNA of the CDR3 is TGCAGTGCTAGAGATTGGGGACAGATTGCAACTAATGAAAAACTGTTTTTT. Its translation: CSARDWGQIATNEKLFF.

This clonotype came up many times. J is TRBJ2-7 and V is TRBV20-1, with D uncertain. Germline V gene lookup returns CDR1 DFQATT and CDR2 SNEGSKA (reference sequence). Trimming pared 3 bases from V and 6 bases from J, leaving 12 bases between. CDR3 length equals 12 residues. This CDR3 reads CSARGYRREQYF. In nucleotides, the CDR3 is TGCAGTGCTAGGGGATATCGACGCGAGCAGTACTTC.

This clonotype was picked up many times. This chain uses TRBV6-1 with TRBJ2-1; D not certain. Germline assignment: CDR1 MNHNS and CDR2 SASEGT. V was pared by 7 bases and J by 2 bases, with 15 bases between. The CDR3 runs to 15 residues. CDR3 amino acids: CASKELYPPYNEQFF. The CDR3 DNA reads as TGTGCCAGCAAGGAGCTATACCCACCCTACAATGAGCAGTTCTTC.

With regard to this clonotype: This sequence may be a read error, since a much larger clone differs from it by one base. The DNA for the CDR3 is TGTGCCAGCAGCCAAGTAGGAAGCCAAGAGACCCAGTACTTC. Amino acids: CASSQVGSQETQYF. This chain connects TRBV3-1 to TRBJ2-5; D remains ambiguous. CDR3 length: 14 residues. Trimming left V 1 base short and J 1 base short, with 7 bases between. Germline CDR1 and CDR2: LGHDT and YNNKEL (reference sequence).

The V gene is TRBV4-1, the J gene TRBJ2-3; 7 bases are a match to TRBD2. The J segment lost 0 bases and the V segment lost 6 bases, leaving 6 bases of the junction unmatched. This CDR3 region has 15 residues. Germline V gene sequence: CDR1 MGHRA, CDR2 YSYEKL. As DNA, the CDR3 is TGCGCCAGCAGAAGACTGGGACTAAGCACAGATACGCAGTATTTT. Its protein is CASRRLGLSTDTQYF.

Comments on this clonotype: A single base separates this from a much larger clone, so it may be a read error. The J gene is TRBJ2-7, the V gene TRBV20-1; 7 positions agree with TRBD2. This CDR3 spans 12 amino acids. Germline V gene sequence: CDR1 DFQATT, CDR2 SNEGSKA (reference sequence). The CDR3, as DNA: TGCGGTGCTGCCGGGACTATTGACGAGCAGTACTTC. It specifies CGAAGTIDEQYF.

This clonotype counts as medium-sized. The chain combines TRBV19 with TRBJ2-1; TRBD1 might be the D (6 bases). The CDR3 loop spans 13 amino acids. Trimming left V 4 bases short and J 10 bases short, with 14 bases between. Germline V gene data show CDR1 as LNHDA and CDR2 as SQIVND (reference sequence). CDR3 loop: CASSTAPDREQFF. As DNA, the CDR3 is TGTGCCAGTAGTACAGCTCCCGACAGGGAGCAGTTCTTC.

In this sample, this clonotype is medium-sized. The V call is TRBV4-1, the J call TRBJ2-3; D unclear. Germline loops: CDR1 MGHRA, CDR2 YSYEKL. The CDR3 totals 16 residues. V was cut by 1 base and J by 2 bases, with 13 bases left in between. CDR3 residues: CASSQGGPGYTDTQYF. The CDR3, as DNA: TGCGCCAGCAGCCAAGGTGGCCCCGGGTACACAGATACGCAGTATTTT.

This clonotype rates as medium-sized. CDR3 in DNA: TGCGCCAGCAGCCAAGTTGGTTTTAGGGACACATACGAGCAGTACTTC. Translation gives CASSQVGFRDTYEQYF. The chain uses TRBV4-3 and TRBJ2-7, with TRBD1 as a possible D gene (6 bases). This CDR3 is built from 16 residues. V was clipped by 1 base and J by 4 bases, with 17 bases between them. CDR1 and CDR2 (germline): LGHNA, YSLEER.

In its sample, this clonotype was seen many times. This chain uses TRBV9 with TRBJ2-6; D ambiguous. The V end was cut by 7 bases, the J end by 0 bases, with 8 bases between. Germline CDR1 is SGDLS and CDR2 is YYNGEE. CDR3 length: 14 amino acids. CDR3 DNA sequence: TGTGCCAGCTCCCAGTACTCTGGGGCCAACGTCCTGACTTTC. It translates to CASSQYSGANVLTF.

There are many counts of this clonotype. This sequence joins TRBV7-9 and TRBJ1-2, with TRBD1 as a possible D gene (5 bases). This CDR3 spans 11 amino acids. The V gene's germline CDR1 is SEHNR and CDR2 FQNEAQ (reference sequence). The V gene lost 3 bases and the J gene lost 11 bases, with 10 bases spanning the gap. The CDR3 coding sequence is TGTGCCAGCAGCTTTTCAGGGAGTTACACCTTC. It translates to CASSFSGSYTF.

There are a few counts of this clonotype. The chain joins TRBV7-2 to TRBJ1-5, with D unclear. CDR1 SGHTA and CDR2 FQGNSA come from the germline V gene. Trimming cost V 1 base and J 7 bases, with 8 bases left between them. The CDR3 runs 13 residues. CDR3 sequence: CASSLEVNQPQHF. The CDR3 DNA sequence: TGTGCCAGCAGCTTAGAAGTAAACCAGCCCCAGCATTTT.

This clonotype was found a few times. This chain connects TRBV5-1 to TRBJ2-3; possibly TRBD1 or TRBD2 for D (5 bases each). CDR3 size: 15 residues. Germline V CDR1 and CDR2: SGHRS, YFSETQ. V lost 4 bases and J lost 1, with 13 bases in between. CDR3 loop: CASSPSGPRTDTQYF. Here the CDR3 DNA reads TGCGCCAGCAGCCCGTCGGGACCTCGCACAGATACGCAGTATTTT. The variable domain in full, completed from reference TRBV5-1 and TRBJ2-3, reads KAGVTQTPRYLIKTRGQQVTLSCSPISGHRSVSWYQQTPGQGLQFLFEYFSETQRNKGNFPGRFSGRQFSNSRSEMNVSTLELGDSALYLCASSPSGPRTDTQYFGPGTRLTVL.

This clonotype was counted a few times. This could be a read error, since a much larger clone is one nucleotide away. V gene TRBV7-9 combines with J gene TRBJ1-6; D is undetermined. The length of the CDR3 is 19 residues. Germline CDR1 is SEHNR and CDR2 is FQNEAQ (reference sequence). The chain's CDR3 is CASSLVTEAARLYNSPLNF. The DNA of the CDR3 is TGTGCCAGCAGCTTAGTAACGGAGGCAGCGCGATTATATAATTCACCCCTCAACTTT.

This clonotype was seen repeatedly, ten times or more. This chain connects TRBV3-1 to TRBJ2-5; 9 bases map to TRBD2. Germline V gives CDR1 LGHDT, CDR2 YNNKEL (reference sequence). The ends lost 4 bases at V and 2 bases at J; junction bases unmatched: 5. The CDR3 has 15 amino acids. CDR3 residues: CASSPALAGQETQYF. The CDR3 DNA follows: TGTGCCAGCAGCCCCGCCCTAGCGGGACAAGAGACCCAGTACTTC.

This clonotype appeared a few times. V gene TRBV6-5 combines with J gene TRBJ2-7, with a weak D call TRBD2 (6 bases). The CDR3 is 19 amino acids. V dropped 6 bases and J dropped 4 bases, with 31 bases sitting between them. CDR1 is MNHEY, CDR2 SVGAGI, per germline. The CDR3 reads CASSTAGTRDSLRSYEQYF. The CDR3 coding sequence is TGTGCCAGCAGCACTGCCGGGACTCGGGACTCCTTGAGGTCTTACGAGCAGTACTTC.

In its sample, this clonotype was seen a few times. The chain couples TRBV15 to TRBJ2-1, with 7 bases lining up with TRBD2. J lost 7 bases, V lost 5 bases, and 11 bases had no gene match. The CDR3 loop spans 15 amino acids. In germline, CDR1 is LNHNV, CDR2 YYDKDF (reference sequence). The CDR3 coding sequence is TGTGCCACCAGCTTTTATCGGGAGGTACGGAATGAGCAGTTCTTC. Its protein product is CATSFYREVRNEQFF.

This clonotype showed up many times. The J gene is TRBJ2-1, the V gene TRBV29-1; tentatively, D is TRBD2 (6 bases). Germline values: CDR1 SQVTM, CDR2 ANQGSEA. The CDR3 runs to 12 residues. V was cut by 6 bases and J by 5 bases, with 11 bases left in between. CDR3 loop: CSVRDCNNEQFF. As DNA, the CDR3 is TGCAGCGTCAGGGACTGCAACAATGAGCAGTTCTTC.

This clonotype came up a few times. This CDR3 is CASSRTSGGSWGANVLTF. The CDR3 region has the DNA TGTGCCAGCAGCAGGACTAGCGGGGGTTCGTGGGGGGCCAACGTCCTGACTTTC. The V and J genes are TRBV27 and TRBJ2-6, with 13 bases identical to TRBD2. V was pared by 6 bases and J by 4 bases, with 9 bases of the junction left unmatched. This CDR3 is 18 amino acids long. Germline CDR1 reads MNHEY; CDR2 reads SMNVEV (reference sequence).

The sample holds many counts of this clonotype. V and J are TRBV7-2 and TRBJ2-1; 9 nucleotides match TRBD2. With 0 bases clipped from V and 7 bases from J, the junction kept 10 bases outside the gene matches. The germline gives CDR1 SGHTA, CDR2 FQGNSA. This CDR3 contains 17 residues. For the CDR3, the DNA is TGTGCCAGCAGCTTAGCGATAGCGGGGGCCCTAGCAAATGAGCAGTTCTTC. Translation: CASSLAIAGALANEQFF. The full variable domain, completed using reference TRBV7-2 and TRBJ2-1, is GAGVSQSPSNKVTEKGKDVELRCDPISGHTALYWYRQSLGQGLEFLIYFQGNSAPDKSGLPSDRFSAERTGGSVSTLTIQRTQQEDSAVYLCASSLAIAGALANEQFFGPGTRLTVL.

V and J are TRBV29-1 and TRBJ1-2, with TRBD1 identical over 9 bases. The CDR3 spans 12 residues. The V gene end was trimmed by 7 bases and the J gene end by 7 bases; junction bases not matched to a gene: 7. In germline, CDR1 is SQVTM, CDR2 ANQGSEA. This CDR3 is CSAYETGGGYTF. CDR3 DNA sequence: TGCAGCGCATACGAGACAGGGGGTGGCTACACCTTC.

The genes are TRBV20-1 and TRBJ2-7; D remains unclear. The CDR3 has 13 amino acids. In germline, CDR1 is DFQATT, CDR2 SNEGSKA (reference sequence). The V end was cut by 1 base, the J end by 0 bases, with 7 bases between. The DNA for the CDR3 is TGCAGTGCTAGAGCTTTAGGCTCCTACGAGCAGTACTTC. Translated: CSARALGSYEQYF.

At least ten counts were recorded for this clonotype. The rearrangement uses TRBV27 and TRBJ2-3; the D gene is possibly TRBD1 (5 bases). The CDR3 extends over 14 amino acids. In germline, CDR1 is MNHEY, CDR2 SMNVEV (reference sequence). V was cut by 6 bases and J by 1 base, with 11 bases left in between. CDR3 nucleotides: TGTGCCAGCAGCCCGCCCAGGGGCACAGATACGCAGTATTTT. Its protein is CASSPPRGTDTQYF.

This clonotype was detected ten times or more. The rearrangement links TRBV2 to TRBJ1-4; D might be TRBD1 (5 bases). The CDR3 sequence is 15 residues long. Trimming removed 7 bases from V and 4 bases from J, with 16 bases in between. The germline V gene encodes CDR1 SNHLY and CDR2 FYNNEI. The CDR3 loop is CASILGHQFNEKLFF. The CDR3 nucleotides read TGTGCCAGCATCCTTGGACACCAGTTTAATGAAAAACTGTTTTTT.

This clonotype was recorded at least ten times. The V gene is TRBV4-2, the J gene TRBJ2-3; D gene ambiguous. Trimming stripped 5 bases from V and 5 bases from J, with 8 bases between. The CDR3 sequence is 12 residues long. From germline, CDR1 is LGHNA and CDR2 YNFKEQ. In nucleotides, the CDR3 is TGTGCCAGCAGCGGGAATGAAGATACGCAGTATTTT. This codes for CASSGNEDTQYF.

This clonotype showed up just a few times. This chain links TRBV5-6 with TRBJ1-3, with a weak D call TRBD1 (6 bases). The V end was cut by 1 base, the J end by 9 bases, with 20 bases between. Germline-derived CDR1 and CDR2 are SGHDT and YYEEEE. CDR3 length: 16 amino acids. CDR3 residues: CASSLWYGQTRGTIYF. The DNA for the CDR3 is TGTGCCAGCAGCTTGTGGTACGGACAGACGAGGGGCACCATATATTTT.

This clonotype has at least ten counts. The J gene is TRBJ2-7, the V gene TRBV5-8; 8 bases map to TRBD2. V gave up 1 base and J gave up 5 bases; unmatched junction bases: 5. Germline CDR1 and CDR2: SGHTS and YDEGEE. The CDR3 contains 14 residues. The CDR3 sequence is CASSLPGGGHEQYF. Here the CDR3 DNA reads TGTGCCAGCAGCTTGCCCGGGGGGGGCCACGAGCAGTACTTC.

This clonotype has a handful of counts. The chain recombines TRBV3-1 with TRBJ2-7, with 9 bases that match TRBD2. Looked up from germline, CDR1 is LGHDT and CDR2 is YNNKEL (reference sequence). Trimming cost V 8 bases and J 0 bases; bases outside gene matches: 20. This CDR3 has 19 residues. CDR3 coding DNA: TGTGCCAGCTCACACCCGGGACTAGCTTTCCCGACGAACTCCTACGAGCAGTACTTC. Translation gives CASSHPGLAFPTNSYEQYF.